The T cell receptor beta chain described here comes from a study of long-term antiretroviral therapy in people with HIV. Post-ART PBMC samples numbered at least two per donor, and pre-ART ones at least one. Each sample contained 1-10 million cryopreserved PBMC, thawed before DNA extraction. At survey level, the immunoSEQ assay was run in its v3.0 version. Sequencing was performed with immunoSEQ multiplex PCR; in TCRdb, only in-frame clones are kept and a portion is missing. Among some 18,000 clones listed, less than 85% were seen once. The CDR3 consists of 13 residues. V lost 3 bases to trimming and J lost 15 bases; unmatched junction nucleotides: 8. Germline V CDR1 and CDR2: SGHRS, YFSETQ.

The rearrangement links TRBV5-1 to TRBJ2-1, with 11 bases aligning to TRBD1. The material sequenced was unsorted PBMCs, taken at the start of antiretroviral therapy, before treatment. The receptor was isolated from a man aged 18 to 30 with HIV. The CDR3 is CASSSGTGGLLFF. DNA of the CDR3: TGCGCCAGCAGCTCTGGGACAGGGGGGTTGCTGTTCTTC.